This TCR beta chain was identified during a study of control samples from healthy donors and cancer patients. This clone was counted a few times. This table comes from immunoSEQ multiplex PCR, and its TCRdb copy is limited to in-frame clones, with some not included. The table lists tens of thousands of clones, roughly nine tenths of them singletons, with 5.5% in the top ten. The sequenced material came from blood. This TCR came from a man over 45 in good health.

The CDR3 protein is CASSETSTGIEETQYF. CDR3 nucleotide sequence: TGCGCCAGCAGTGAGACGTCGACAGGGATCGAAGAGACCCAGTACTTC. The J gene is TRBJ2-5, the V gene TRBV10-1; 7 bases match TRBD1. The CDR3 totals 16 residues. Looked up from germline, CDR1 is WNHNN and CDR2 is SYGVQD (reference sequence). Germline trimming cut 2 bases from V and 3 bases from J; bases unmatched to any gene: 9.